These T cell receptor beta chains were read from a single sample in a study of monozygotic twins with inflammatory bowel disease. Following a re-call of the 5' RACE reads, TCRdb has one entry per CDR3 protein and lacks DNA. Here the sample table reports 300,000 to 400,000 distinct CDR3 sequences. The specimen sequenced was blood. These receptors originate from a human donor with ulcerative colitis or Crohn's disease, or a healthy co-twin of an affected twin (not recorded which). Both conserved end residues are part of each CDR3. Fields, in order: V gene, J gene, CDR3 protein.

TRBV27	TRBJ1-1	CASRAQEKYTEAFF
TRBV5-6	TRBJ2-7	CASSLVQGRGSYEQYF
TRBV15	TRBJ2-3	CATSRDTGDTQYF
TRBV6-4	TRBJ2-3	CASSAEGARADTQYF
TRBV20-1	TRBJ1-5	CSARDWTGGNQPQHF
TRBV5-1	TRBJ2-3	CASSFPGLAGDTDTQYF
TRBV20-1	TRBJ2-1	CSATRQGRSTNEQFF
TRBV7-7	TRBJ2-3	CASSLQTGTFSTDTQYF
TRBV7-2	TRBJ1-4	CASKQGTANEKLFF
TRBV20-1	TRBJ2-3	CSARDFASPGYDTQYF
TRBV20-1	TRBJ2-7	CSARDNQIGYEQYF
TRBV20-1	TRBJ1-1	CNLRDDGLKAFF
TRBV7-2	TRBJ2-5	CASSFGGGARETQYF
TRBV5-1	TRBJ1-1	CASSFGSTEAFF
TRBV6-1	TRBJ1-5	CASSGLGQVYNQPQHF
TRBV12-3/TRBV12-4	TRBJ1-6	CASSPWTVMGSPLHF
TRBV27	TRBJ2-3	CASSLRMGQGTTDTQYF
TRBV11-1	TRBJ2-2	CASTPDRARTGELFF
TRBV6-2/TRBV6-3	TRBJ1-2	CASRLQGGYGYTF
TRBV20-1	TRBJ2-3	CSADIVSGGDLLTDTQYF
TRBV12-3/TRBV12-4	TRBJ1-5	CASSLKGSNQPQHF
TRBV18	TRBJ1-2	CASSQTPNYGYTF
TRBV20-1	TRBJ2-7	CSARGTGNIYEQYF
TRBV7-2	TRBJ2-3	CASSLANTPDTQYF
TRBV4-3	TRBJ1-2	CASSQAHTNYGYTF
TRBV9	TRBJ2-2	CASSGVLAGGLNTGELFF
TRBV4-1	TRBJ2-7	CASSNRVFGRMEQYF
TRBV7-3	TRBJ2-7	CASSLTSDTPSYEQYF
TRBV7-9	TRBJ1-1	CASVLGSGSVRTEAFF
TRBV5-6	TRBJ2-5	CASATSGKTQYF
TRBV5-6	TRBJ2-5	CASSSTVYQETQYF
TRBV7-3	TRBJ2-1	CASSLVGPEYNEQFF
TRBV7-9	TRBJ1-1	CAINNAGGKNTEAFF
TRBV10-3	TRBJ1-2	CAISDRDGTAIYGYTF
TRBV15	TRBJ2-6	CATSADSGANVLTF
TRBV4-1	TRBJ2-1	CASSHRKGSGGANEQFF
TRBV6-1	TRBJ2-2	CASRIRGRGDTGELFF